There are a few counts of the clone carrying this T cell receptor beta chain. What it recognizes is unknown. Adults of Caucasian background living in Nashville, Tennessee made up all donors. Clones were read by immunoSEQ multiplex PCR, and TCRdb kept only the in-frame ones, dropping some. The sample yields some 900,000 clones, 76% seen once. The source of the sample is a study of shared clonotypes between healthy human individuals. Study conclusions and caveats: The study drew on few donors, limiting represented genetic and exposure-history diversity. Naive subsets, compared against memory subsets, generally had larger estimated richness values.

The CDR3 covers 14 residues. Germline V gene data show CDR1 as SNHLY and CDR2 as FYNNEI. V lost 1 base and J lost 3, with 7 bases in between. The TCR originated in a man in his late teens or twenties in good health. Material: memory CD4+ T cells sorted from blood. Described subset: CD45RA-negative fraction. The chain couples TRBV2 to TRBJ1-5; D remains ambiguous. The CDR3 protein is CASSEDRANQPQHF. Here the CDR3 DNA reads TGTGCCAGCAGTGAAGACCGGGCCAATCAGCCCCAGCATTTT. Variable domain in full (rest from reference TRBV2 and TRBJ1-5): EPEVTQTPSHQVTQMGQEVILRCVPISNHLYFYWYRQILGQKVEFLVSFYNNEISEKSEIFDDQFSVERPDGSNFTLKIRSTKLEDSAMYFCASSEDRANQPQHFGDGTRLSIL.